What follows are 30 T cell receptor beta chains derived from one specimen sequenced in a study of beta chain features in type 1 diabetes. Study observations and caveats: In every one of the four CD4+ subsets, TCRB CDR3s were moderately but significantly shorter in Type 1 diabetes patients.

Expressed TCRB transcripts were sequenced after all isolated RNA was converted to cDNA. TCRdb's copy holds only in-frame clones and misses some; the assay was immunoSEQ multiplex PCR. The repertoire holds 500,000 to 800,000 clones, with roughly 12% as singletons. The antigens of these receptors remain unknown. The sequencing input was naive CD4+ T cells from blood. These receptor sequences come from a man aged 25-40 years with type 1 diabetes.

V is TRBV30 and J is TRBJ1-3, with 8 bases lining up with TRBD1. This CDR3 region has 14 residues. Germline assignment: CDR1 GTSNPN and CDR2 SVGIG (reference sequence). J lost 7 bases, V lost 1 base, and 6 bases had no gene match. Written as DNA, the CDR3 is TGTGCCTGGAGTGGAGCAGGGGGCCAGAACACCATATATTTT. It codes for CAWSGAGGQNTIYF.

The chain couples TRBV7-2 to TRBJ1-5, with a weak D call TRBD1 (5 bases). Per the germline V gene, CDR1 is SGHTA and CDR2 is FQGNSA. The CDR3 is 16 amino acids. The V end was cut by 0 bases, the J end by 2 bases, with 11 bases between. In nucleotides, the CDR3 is TGTGCCAGCAGCTTAGCGGGGCCGGGGGGCAATCAGCCCCAGCATTTT. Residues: CASSLAGPGGNQPQHF.

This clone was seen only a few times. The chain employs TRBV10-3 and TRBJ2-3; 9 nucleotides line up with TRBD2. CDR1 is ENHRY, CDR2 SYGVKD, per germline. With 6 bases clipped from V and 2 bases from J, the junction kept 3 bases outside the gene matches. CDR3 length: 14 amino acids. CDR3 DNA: TGTGCCATCAGAGCGGGGGGAACCACAGATACGCAGTATTTT. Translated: CAIRAGGTTDTQYF.

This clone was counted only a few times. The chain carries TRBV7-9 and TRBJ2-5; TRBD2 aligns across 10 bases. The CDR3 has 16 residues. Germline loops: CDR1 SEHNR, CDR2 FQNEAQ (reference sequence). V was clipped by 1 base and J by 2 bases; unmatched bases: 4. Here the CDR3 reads CASSLGTSGEQETQYF. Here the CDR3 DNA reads TGTGCCAGCAGCTTAGGAACTAGCGGGGAACAAGAGACCCAGTACTTC. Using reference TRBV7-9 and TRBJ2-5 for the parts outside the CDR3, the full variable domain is DTGVSQNPRHKITKRGQNVTFRCDPISEHNRLYWYRQTLGQGPEFLTYFQNEAQLEKSRLLSDRFSAERPKGSFSTLEIQRTEQGDSAMYLCASSLGTSGEQETQYFGPGTRLLVL.

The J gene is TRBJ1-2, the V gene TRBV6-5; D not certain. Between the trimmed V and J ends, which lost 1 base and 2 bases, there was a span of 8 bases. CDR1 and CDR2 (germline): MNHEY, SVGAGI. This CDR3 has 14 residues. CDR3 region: CASSYLARNYGYTF. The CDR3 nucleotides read TGTGCCAGCAGTTACTTGGCCAGGAACTATGGCTACACCTTC.

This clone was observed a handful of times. CDR3 nucleotides: TGCAGCGTCCAGGCGCCAGCTTACAATGAGCAGTTCTTC. It codes for CSVQAPAYNEQFF. The chain joins TRBV29-1 to TRBJ2-1; D uncertain. In germline, CDR1 is SQVTM, CDR2 ANQGSEA. The V end lost 6 bases, the J end lost 4 bases, and 13 bases lay between the germline ends. The CDR3 totals 13 residues.

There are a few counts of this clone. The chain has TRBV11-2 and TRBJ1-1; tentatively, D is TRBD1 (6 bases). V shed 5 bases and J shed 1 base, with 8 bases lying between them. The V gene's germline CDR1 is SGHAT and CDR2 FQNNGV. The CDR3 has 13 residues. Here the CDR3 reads CASSTDRNTEAFF. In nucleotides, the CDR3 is TGTGCCAGCAGCACGGACAGGAACACTGAAGCTTTCTTT.

CDR3 DNA: TGTGCCAGCAGCGTAGGGGGAATCGCAACAGAGACCCAGTACTTC. Protein product: CASSVGGIATETQYF. V usage is TRBV9 and J usage is TRBJ2-5; D unresolved. The CDR3 has 15 residues. In germline, CDR1 is SGDLS, CDR2 YYNGEE. Trimming pared 0 bases from V and 4 bases from J, leaving 13 bases between.

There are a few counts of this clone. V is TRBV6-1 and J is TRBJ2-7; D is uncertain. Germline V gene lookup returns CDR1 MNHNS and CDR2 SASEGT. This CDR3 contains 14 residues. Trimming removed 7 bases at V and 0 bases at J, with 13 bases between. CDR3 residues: CASTLPDNSYEQYF. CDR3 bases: TGTGCCAGCACTCTCCCCGACAACTCCTACGAGCAGTACTTC.

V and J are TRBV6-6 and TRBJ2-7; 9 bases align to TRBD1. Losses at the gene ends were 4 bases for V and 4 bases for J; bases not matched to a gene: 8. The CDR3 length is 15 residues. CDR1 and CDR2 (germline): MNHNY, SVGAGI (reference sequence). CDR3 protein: CASSSPGQGTYEQYF. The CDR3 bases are TGTGCCAGCAGTTCCCCGGGACAGGGTACGTACGAGCAGTACTTC.

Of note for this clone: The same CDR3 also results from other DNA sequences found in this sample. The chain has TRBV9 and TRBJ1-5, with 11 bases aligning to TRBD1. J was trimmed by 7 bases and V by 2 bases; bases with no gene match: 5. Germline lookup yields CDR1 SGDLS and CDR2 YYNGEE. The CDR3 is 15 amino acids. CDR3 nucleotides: TGTGCCAGCAGCGTCGGACAGGGGGCAGGCCAGCCCCAGCATTTT. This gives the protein CASSVGQGAGQPQHF.

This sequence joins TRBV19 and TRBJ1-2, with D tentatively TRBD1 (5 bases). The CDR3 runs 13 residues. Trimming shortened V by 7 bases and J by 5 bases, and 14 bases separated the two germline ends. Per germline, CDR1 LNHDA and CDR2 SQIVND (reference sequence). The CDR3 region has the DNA TGTGCCAGTAAATGGTCCGGGGGTTATGGCTACACCTTC. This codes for CASKWSGGYGYTF.

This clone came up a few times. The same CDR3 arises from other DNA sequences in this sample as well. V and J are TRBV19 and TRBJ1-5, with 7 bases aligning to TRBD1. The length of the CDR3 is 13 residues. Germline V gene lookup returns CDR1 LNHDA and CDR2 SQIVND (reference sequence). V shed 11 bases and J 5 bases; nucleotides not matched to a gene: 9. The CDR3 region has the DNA TGTGCCTCAACAGGGCAGGGGGATCAGCCCCAGCATTTT. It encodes CASTGQGDQPQHF.

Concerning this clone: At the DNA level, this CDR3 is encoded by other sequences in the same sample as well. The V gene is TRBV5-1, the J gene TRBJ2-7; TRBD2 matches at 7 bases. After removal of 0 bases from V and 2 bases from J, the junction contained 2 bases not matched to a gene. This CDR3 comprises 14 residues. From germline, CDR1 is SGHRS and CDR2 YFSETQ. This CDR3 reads CASSLGGGPYEQYF. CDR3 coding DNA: TGCGCCAGCAGCTTGGGCGGGGGACCCTACGAGCAGTACTTC. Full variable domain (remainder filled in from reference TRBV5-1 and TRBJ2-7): KAGVTQTPRYLIKTRGQQVTLSCSPISGHRSVSWYQQTPGQGLQFLFEYFSETQRNKGNFPGRFSGRQFSNSRSEMNVSTLELGDSALYLCASSLGGGPYEQYFGPGTRLTVT.

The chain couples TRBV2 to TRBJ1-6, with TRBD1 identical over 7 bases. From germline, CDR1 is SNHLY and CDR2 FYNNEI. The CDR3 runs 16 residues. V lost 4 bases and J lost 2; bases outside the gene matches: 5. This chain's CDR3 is CASSAEGATYNSPLHF. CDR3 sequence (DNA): TGTGCCAGCAGTGCTGAGGGGGCCACCTATAATTCACCCCTCCACTTT.

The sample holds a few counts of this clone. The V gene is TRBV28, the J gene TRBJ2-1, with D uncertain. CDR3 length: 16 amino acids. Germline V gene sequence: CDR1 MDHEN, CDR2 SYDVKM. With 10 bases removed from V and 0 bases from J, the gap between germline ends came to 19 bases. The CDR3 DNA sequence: TGTGCCATCCTATCGTCGACGAGGAGCTCCTACAATGAGCAGTTCTTC. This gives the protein CAILSSTRSSYNEQFF.

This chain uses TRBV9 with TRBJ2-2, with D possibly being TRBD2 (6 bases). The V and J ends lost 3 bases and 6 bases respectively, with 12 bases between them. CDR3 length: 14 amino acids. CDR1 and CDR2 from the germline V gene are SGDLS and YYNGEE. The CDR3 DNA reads TGTGCCAGCAGCGCGGAGGGGACGGCCGGGGAGCTGTTTTTT. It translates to CASSAEGTAGELFF.

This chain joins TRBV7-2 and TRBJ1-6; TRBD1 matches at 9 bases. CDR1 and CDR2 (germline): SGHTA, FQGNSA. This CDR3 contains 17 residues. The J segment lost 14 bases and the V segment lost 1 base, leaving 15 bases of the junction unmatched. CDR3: CASSLVSPGQGGSALHF. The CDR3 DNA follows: TGTGCCAGCAGCTTAGTATCCCCGGGACAGGGAGGTTCGGCCCTCCACTTT.

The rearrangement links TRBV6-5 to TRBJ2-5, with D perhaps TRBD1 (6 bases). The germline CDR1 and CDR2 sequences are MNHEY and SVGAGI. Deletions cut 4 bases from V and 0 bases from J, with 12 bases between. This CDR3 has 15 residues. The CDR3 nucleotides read TGTGCCAGCAGTTTCCGCGACAGGAACCAAGAGACCCAGTACTTC. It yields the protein CASSFRDRNQETQYF.

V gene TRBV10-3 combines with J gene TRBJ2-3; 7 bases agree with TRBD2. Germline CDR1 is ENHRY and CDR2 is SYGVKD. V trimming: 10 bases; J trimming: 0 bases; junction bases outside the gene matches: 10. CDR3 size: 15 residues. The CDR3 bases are TGTGCCACATGGGAAGCGGGGCAGAGCACAGATACGCAGTATTTT. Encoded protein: CATWEAGQSTDTQYF.

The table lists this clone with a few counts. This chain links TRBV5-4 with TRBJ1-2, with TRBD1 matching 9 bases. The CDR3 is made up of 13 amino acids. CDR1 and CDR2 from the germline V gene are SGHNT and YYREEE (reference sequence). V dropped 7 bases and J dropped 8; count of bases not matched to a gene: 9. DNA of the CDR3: TGTGCCAGCGTAGGGACAGGGCCCTACGGCTACACCTTC. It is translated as CASVGTGPYGYTF.

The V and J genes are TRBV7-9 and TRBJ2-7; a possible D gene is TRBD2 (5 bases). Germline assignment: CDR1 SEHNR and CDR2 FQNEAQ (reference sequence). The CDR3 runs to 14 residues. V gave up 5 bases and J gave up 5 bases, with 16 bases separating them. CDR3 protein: CASSVLGVADEQYF. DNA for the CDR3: TGTGCCAGCAGCGTCCTCGGGGTAGCCGACGAGCAGTACTTC.

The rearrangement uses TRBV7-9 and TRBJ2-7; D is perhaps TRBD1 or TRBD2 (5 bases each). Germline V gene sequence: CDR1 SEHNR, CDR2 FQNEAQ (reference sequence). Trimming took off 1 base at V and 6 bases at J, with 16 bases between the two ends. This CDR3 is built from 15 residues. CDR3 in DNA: TGTGCCAGCAGCTTAGGGGGGAATGTCATGAGCGAGCAGTACTTC. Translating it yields CASSLGGNVMSEQYF.

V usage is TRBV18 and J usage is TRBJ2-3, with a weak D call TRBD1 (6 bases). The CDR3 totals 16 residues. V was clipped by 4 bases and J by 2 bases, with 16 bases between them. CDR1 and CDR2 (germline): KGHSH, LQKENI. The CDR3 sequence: CASSLLPGHSTDTQYF. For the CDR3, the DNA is TGTGCCAGCTCACTTCTTCCGGGACACTCCACAGATACGCAGTATTTT.

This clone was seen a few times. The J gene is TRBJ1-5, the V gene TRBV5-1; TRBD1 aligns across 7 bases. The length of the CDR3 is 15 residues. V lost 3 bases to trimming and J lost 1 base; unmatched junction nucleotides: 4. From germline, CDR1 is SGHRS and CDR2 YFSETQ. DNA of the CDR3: TGCGCCAGCAGCTCTTCAGGGGGGAGCAATCAGCCCCAGCATTTT. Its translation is CASSSSGGSNQPQHF.

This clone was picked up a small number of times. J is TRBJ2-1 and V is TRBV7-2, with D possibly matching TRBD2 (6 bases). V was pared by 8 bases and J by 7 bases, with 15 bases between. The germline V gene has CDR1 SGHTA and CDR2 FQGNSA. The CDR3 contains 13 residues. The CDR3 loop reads CASSLGGRNEQFF. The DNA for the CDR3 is TGTGCCAGCTCATTAGGAGGGAGGAATGAGCAGTTCTTC.

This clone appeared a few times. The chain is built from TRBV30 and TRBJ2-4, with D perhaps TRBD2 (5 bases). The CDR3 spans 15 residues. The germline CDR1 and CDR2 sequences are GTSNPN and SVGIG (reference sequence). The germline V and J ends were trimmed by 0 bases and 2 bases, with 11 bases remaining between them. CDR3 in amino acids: CAWSVRGSSKNIQYF. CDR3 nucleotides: TGTGCCTGGAGTGTACGCGGGTCGTCCAAAAACATTCAGTACTTC.

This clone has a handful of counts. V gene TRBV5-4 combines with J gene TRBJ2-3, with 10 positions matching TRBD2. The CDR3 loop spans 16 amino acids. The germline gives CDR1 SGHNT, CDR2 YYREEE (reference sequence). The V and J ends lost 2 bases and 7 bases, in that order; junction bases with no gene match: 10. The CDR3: CASSFLVLAGHNTQYF. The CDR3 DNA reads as TGTGCCAGCAGCTTCCTCGTACTAGCGGGGCACAATACGCAGTATTTT.

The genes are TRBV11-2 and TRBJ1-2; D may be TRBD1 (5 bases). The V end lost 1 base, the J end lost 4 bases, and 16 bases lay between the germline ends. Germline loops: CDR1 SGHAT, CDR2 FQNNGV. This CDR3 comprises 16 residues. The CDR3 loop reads CASSLVGGGEGYGYTF. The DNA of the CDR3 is TGTGCCAGCAGCTTAGTCGGGGGAGGAGAGGGCTATGGCTACACCTTC.

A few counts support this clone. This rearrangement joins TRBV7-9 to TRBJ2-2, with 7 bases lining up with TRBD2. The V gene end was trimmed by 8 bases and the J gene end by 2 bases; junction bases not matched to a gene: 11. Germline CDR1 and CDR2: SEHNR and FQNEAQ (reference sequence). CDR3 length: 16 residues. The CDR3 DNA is TGTGCCAGCGGAATTCCGGGACTAACAAACACCGGGGAGCTGTTTTTT. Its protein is CASGIPGLTNTGELFF.